Reported below is one T cell receptor beta chain. In germline, CDR1 is MNHEY, CDR2 SVGEGT. V was trimmed by 3 bases and J by 3 bases, leaving 12 bases between them. This CDR3 has 15 residues. This sample was included in a study of T cell responses to AZD1222 COVID-19 vaccine. Assay: immunoSEQ multiplex PCR; the TCRdb copy retains only in-frame clones and omits some. Of 130,000 or so clones in the sample, over 75% are singletons; the top ten hold 6% to 7.5%. The chain recombines TRBV6-2 or TRBV6-3 with TRBJ2-1; D unclear. The sequence came from an adult in good health. This material consisted of peripheral blood, taken on day 0 of AZD1222 vaccination. In DNA, the CDR3 is TGTGCCAGCAGTTATCTGCGTGGTGGCTACAATGAGCAGTTCTTC. Protein: CASSYLRGGYNEQFF.